The 10 T cell receptor beta chains below were found in one sample sequenced in a study of T cells in women clearing cervical HPV infection. The repertoire was sequenced with immunoSEQ multiplex PCR; TCRdb's copy has only in-frame clones and lacks some. This sample carries 40,000 to 55,000 clones, with more than 1% going to the ten biggest clones. Sequenced sample: blood buffy coat. The receptor source for this set is a woman aged 18 to 75 with a cervical HPV16 infection that either progressed to CIN3+ or cleared (not recorded which).

Worth noting for this clone: Sequencing ends 3 residues short of the CDR3 end; the germline J gene provides the rest. V is TRBV7-2 and J is TRBJ1-1, with 11 bases matching TRBD1. Germline assignment: CDR1 SGHTA and CDR2 FQGNSA. V trimming: 6 bases; J trimming: 5 bases; junction bases outside the gene matches: 8. This CDR3 has 15 residues. CDR3 in amino acids: CASRITGTGGTEAFF. CDR3 DNA (partial): TGTGCCAGCAGGATTACCGGGACAGGGGGGACTGAA.

On this clone itself: The read finishes 3 residues shy of the CDR3 end, and the germline J gene is used to complete it. The rearrangement links TRBV11-2 to TRBJ2-5; D not certain. V shed 0 bases and J shed 7 bases, with 12 bases lying between them. This CDR3 is built from 14 residues. Germline-derived CDR1 and CDR2 are SGHAT and FQNNGV. The CDR3 bases that were read are TGTGCCAGCAGCTTAGAGGTCGCAGGTTGGACC. This codes for CASSLEVAGWT. The full CDR3 sequence reads CASSLEVAGWTQYF. Variable domain in full (rest from reference TRBV11-2 and TRBJ2-5): EAGVAQSPRYKIIEKRQSVAFWCNPISGHATLYWYQQILGQGPKLLIQFQNNGVVDDSQLPKDRFSAERLKGVDSTLKIQPAKLEDSAVYLCASSLEVAGWTQYFGPGTRLLVL.

Note on this clone: The DNA ends 3 residues before the CDR3 does, and the rest of the CDR3 is filled in from the germline J gene. The rearrangement uses TRBV20-1 and TRBJ2-4; TRBD2 aligns across 8 bases. V was pared by 6 bases and J by 4 bases, with 8 bases of the junction left unmatched. The germline V gene encodes CDR1 DFQATT and CDR2 SNEGSKA (reference sequence). The length of the CDR3 is 14 residues. The CDR3 region is CSAVSGGVKNIQYF. The sequenced CDR3 bases are TGCAGTGCGGTCTCCGGGGGGGTTAAAAACATT.

On this clone: The read ends 3 residues early relative to the CDR3; the germline J gene fills the gap. The chain employs TRBV28 and TRBJ2-2, with TRBD1 identical over 8 bases. Germline V gene sequence: CDR1 MDHEN, CDR2 SYDVKM. The CDR3 is 15 amino acids. V lost 5 bases and J lost 1; bases outside the gene matches: 3. The chain's CDR3 is CASSPTGVNTGELFF. The sequenced part of the CDR3 DNA is TGTGCCAGCAGTCCGACAGGGGTGAACACCGGGGAG.

Concerning this clone: The read ends 3 residues early relative to the CDR3; the germline J gene fills the gap. This rearrangement joins TRBV6-1 to TRBJ1-5, with a possible D match to TRBD1 (6 bases). CDR3 length: 14 residues. With 4 bases removed from V and 5 bases from J, the gap between germline ends came to 12 bases. The germline CDR1 and CDR2 sequences are MNHNS and SASEGT. CDR3 residues: CASSAPQGYQPQHF. The sequenced part of the CDR3 DNA is TGTGCCAGCAGTGCCCCACAGGGATATCAGCCC.

As concerns this clone: The sequenced fragment ends 3 residues before the CDR3 boundary, so the rest is inferred from the germline J gene. The chain is built from TRBV30 and TRBJ2-2; 8 bases match TRBD1. The CDR3 consists of 15 residues. V was pared by 3 bases and J by 2 bases, with 5 bases of the junction left unmatched. The germline V gene encodes CDR1 GTSNPN and CDR2 SVGIG (reference sequence). CDR3 bases read: TGTGCCTGGAGAGGGACAGGTCGAAACACCGGGGAG. Encoded protein: CAWRGTGRNTGE. The full CDR3 sequence reads CAWRGTGRNTGELFF.

Note on this clone: The observed sequence ends 3 residues before the CDR3 terminus, with the missing tail filled in from the germline J gene. The chain carries TRBV19 and TRBJ2-1, with 7 positions matching TRBD1. In germline, CDR1 is LNHDA, CDR2 SQIVND (reference sequence). With V trimmed by 4 bases and J by 7 bases, 1 base remained unmatched. This CDR3 comprises 12 residues. This chain's CDR3 is CASSKGANEQFF. The CDR3 DNA, read in part, is TGTGCCAGTAGTAAGGGGGCTAATGAG.

Concerning this clone: The CDR3 end lies 3 residues beyond the end of the read and is filled in from the germline J gene. This sequence joins TRBV10-3 and TRBJ1-1; 7 nucleotides line up with TRBD1. Trimming cost V 4 bases and J 7 bases; bases outside gene matches: 9. Germline V gene data show CDR1 as ENHRY and CDR2 as SYGVKD. This CDR3 has 14 amino acids. The CDR3 reads CAISAPDRAVEAFF. The sequenced CDR3 bases are TGTGCCATCAGTGCCCCTGACAGGGCCGTTGAA.

Worth noting for this clone: The CDR3 end lies 3 residues beyond the end of the read and is filled in from the germline J gene. This rearrangement joins TRBV7-6 to TRBJ2-3; no firm D call. This CDR3 is 15 amino acids long. Germline V CDR1 and CDR2: SGHVS, FNYEAQ. The V and J ends lost 1 base and 0 bases respectively, with 8 bases between them. CDR3 DNA, as far as it was read: TGTGCCAGCAGCTTAGAGGTTTTGAGCACAGATACG. Its translation is CASSLEVLSTDT. The whole CDR3 sequence reads CASSLEVLSTDTQYF.

The part of the CDR3 DNA that was read is TGTGCCAGCAGTCGGACAGGGGTGGGCGGGGAG. It is translated as CASSRTGVGGE. The CDR3 in its entirety is CASSRTGVGGELFF. The genes are TRBV7-6 and TRBJ2-2, with 9 bases aligning to TRBD1. The read stops 3 residues short of the end of the CDR3; the missing end is completed from the germline J gene. The CDR3 runs to 14 residues. Germline lookup yields CDR1 SGHVS and CDR2 FNYEAQ. Germline trimming cut 6 bases from V and 7 bases from J; bases unmatched to any gene: 6.